The entry below gives a single TCR beta chain sequence along with its context. What it recognizes is unknown. This CDR3 has 15 amino acids. Looked up from germline, CDR1 is SGHDN and CDR2 is FVKESK. V shed 3 bases and J shed 3 bases, with 15 bases lying between them. The data belong to a study of shared clonotypes between healthy human individuals. Produced via immunoSEQ multiplex PCR; TCRdb's table is partial and in-frame only. Of roughly 2,300,000 clones in the sample, less than 95% were seen once. Study-wide findings and caveats: Between a handful of donors, naive CD4 clonotypes were shared at a level of about 5%.

The gene calls are TRBV14 and TRBJ2-7, with D perhaps TRBD2 (5 bases). The receptor comes from a man between 18 and 29 years old in good health. Some clones in this sample may be carry-over from other donors' samples. Sequencing was performed on naive CD4+ T cells from PBMCs. Subset here: CD45RA+ positively selected. The CDR3 loop is CASSHLLRGRYEQYF. CDR3 bases: TGTGCCAGCAGCCACCTACTGAGAGGGCGCTACGAGCAGTACTTC. Variable domain in full (rest from reference TRBV14 and TRBJ2-7): EAGVTQFPSHSVIEKGQTVTLRCDPISGHDNLYWYRRVMGKEIKFLLHFVKESKQDESGMPNNRFLAERTGGTYSTLKVQPAELEDSGVYFCASSHLLRGRYEQYFGPGTRLTVT.